The 13 T cell receptor beta chains presented below share a single source sample, sequenced in a study of beta chain features in type 1 diabetes. Of the isolated RNA, all was reverse transcribed, and so the sequenced material was expressed TCRB transcripts. Sequencing used immunoSEQ multiplex PCR; TCRdb keeps in-frame clones, though not all of them. The table records hundreds of thousands of clones, under 20% of them present only once. What was sequenced was naive CD4+ T cells from blood. The receptor set was obtained from a woman under 30 in good health.

This clone occurred a few times. The V gene is TRBV7-9, the J gene TRBJ1-1; no clear D gene. V lost 5 bases and J 11 bases, leaving 15 bases between the germline ends. The CDR3 contains 12 residues. Per the germline V gene, CDR1 is SEHNR and CDR2 is FQNEAQ (reference sequence). CDR3 coding DNA: TGTGCCAGCAGCCCCGCTGGGAGGGTGGCTTTCTTT. The encoded protein is CASSPAGRVAFF.

This chain connects TRBV18 to TRBJ2-1; 9 bases agree with TRBD1. Germline CDR1 and CDR2: KGHSH and LQKENI. The CDR3 is made up of 16 amino acids. V shed 3 bases and J 5 bases; nucleotides not matched to a gene: 8. The CDR3: CASSPLGQGSNNEQFF. For the CDR3, the DNA is TGTGCCAGCTCACCGTTGGGACAGGGAAGTAACAATGAGCAGTTCTTC.

The CDR3 loop reads CASSAHTATNEKLFF. The CDR3 nucleotides read TGTGCCAGCAGTGCTCACACGGCAACTAATGAAAAACTGTTTTTT. The V gene is TRBV25-1, the J gene TRBJ1-4; no firm D call. Germline CDR1 is MGHDK and CDR2 is SYGVNS. Trimming removed 4 bases at V and 0 bases at J, with 9 bases between. The CDR3 consists of 15 residues. Drawing the rest from reference TRBV25-1 and TRBJ1-4, the complete variable domain is EADIYQTPRYLVIGTGKKITLECSQTMGHDKMYWYQQDPGMELHLIHYSYGVNSTEKGDLSSESTVSRIRTEHFPLTLESARPSHTSQYLCASSAHTATNEKLFFGSGTQLSVL.

The V call is TRBV19, the J call TRBJ1-5; D is ambiguous. The CDR3 spans 12 residues. Germline V gene lookup returns CDR1 LNHDA and CDR2 SQIVND (reference sequence). The V end was cut by 5 bases, the J end by 4 bases, with 6 bases between. CDR3 sequence (DNA): TGTGCCAGTAGTTCGGAGAATCAGCCCCAGCATTTT. Its translation is CASSSENQPQHF.

In this sample, this clone turned up a few times. The chain has TRBV6-6 and TRBJ1-1, with TRBD1 matching over 8 bases. In germline, CDR1 is MNHNY, CDR2 SVGAGI (reference sequence). J was trimmed by 1 base and V by 2 bases; bases with no gene match: 3. The CDR3 is 15 residues long. CDR3 coding DNA: TGTGCCAGCAGTTACGCGGGGACAGGGAACACTGAAGCTTTCTTT. It encodes CASSYAGTGNTEAFF.

The CDR3 coding sequence is TGTGCCACCAGCAGTTGGGGGACTAGCGGAAGCACAGATACGCAGTATTTT. Amino acid sequence: CATSSWGTSGSTDTQYF. The chain couples TRBV15 to TRBJ2-3; 11 bases fit TRBD2. Germline CDR1 and CDR2: LNHNV and YYDKDF (reference sequence). Germline trimming cut 3 bases from V and 0 bases from J; bases unmatched to any gene: 5. The CDR3 runs to 17 residues. The full variable domain, in which reference TRBV15 and TRBJ2-3 provide the parts outside the CDR3, is DAMVIQNPRYQVTQFGKPVTLSCSQTLNHNVMYWYQQKSSQAPKLLFHYYDKDFNNEADTPDNFQSRRPNTSFCFLDIRSPGLGDTAMYLCATSSWGTSGSTDTQYFGPGTRLTVL.

This clone appeared a few times. This chain links TRBV29-1 with TRBJ2-7; 9 bases match TRBD1. V dropped 1 base and J dropped 3; count of bases not matched to a gene: 10. CDR1 is SQVTM, CDR2 ANQGSEA, per germline. There are 16 residues in the CDR3. Written as DNA, the CDR3 is TGCAGCGTTGAAGCCGTCGGGACAGGGAAGGACTACGAGCAGTACTTC. Amino acids: CSVEAVGTGKDYEQYF.

There are a few counts of this clone. The genes are TRBV10-3 and TRBJ2-7; 10 nucleotides match TRBD2. Trimming cost V 4 bases and J 6 bases; bases outside gene matches: 6. The CDR3 has 14 amino acids. CDR1 and CDR2 from the germline V gene are ENHRY and SYGVKD. CDR3 coding DNA: TGTGCCATCAGTGGTAGCGGGAGGATTGTCGAGCAGTACTTC. It codes for CAISGSGRIVEQYF.

In DNA, the CDR3 is TGTGCCAGCAGTTGGTCAGGGGGCCATCGCAGGACTGAAGCTTTCTTT. This translates into CASSWSGGHRRTEAFF. The rearrangement links TRBV6-5 to TRBJ1-1; the match to TRBD1 covers 8 bases. Losses at the gene ends were 4 bases for V and 5 bases for J; bases not matched to a gene: 12. CDR3 length: 16 amino acids. Germline V gene data show CDR1 as MNHEY and CDR2 as SVGAGI.

This clone came up a few times. The same CDR3 can be traced to other DNA sequences in this sample. V is TRBV7-2 and J is TRBJ2-7, with D possibly matching TRBD2 (6 bases). The CDR3 runs to 14 residues. Deletions cut 1 base from V and 3 bases from J, with 10 bases between. Germline assignment: CDR1 SGHTA and CDR2 FQGNSA. The CDR3 DNA follows: TGTGCCAGCAGCTTAGGGCGGGAATACTACGAGCAGTACTTC. Protein product: CASSLGREYYEQYF.

The chain couples TRBV4-2 to TRBJ2-1; D is unresolved. This CDR3 spans 17 amino acids. V was clipped by 2 bases and J by 5 bases, with 19 bases between them. Germline V lookup: CDR1 LGHNA, CDR2 YNFKEQ. CDR3 amino acids: CASSQTLQRGRNNEQFF. In DNA form, the CDR3 reads TGTGCCAGCAGCCAAACGCTCCAGCGAGGAAGAAACAATGAGCAGTTCTTC.

This clone was seen only a few times. The chain combines TRBV27 with TRBJ1-5; D remains ambiguous. This CDR3 contains 18 residues. Trimming left V 3 bases short and J 1 base short, with 19 bases between. Germline lookup yields CDR1 MNHEY and CDR2 SMNVEV (reference sequence). CDR3 DNA sequence: TGTGCCAGCAGTTTCCGGAATCCGACAACGAGAAGCAATCAGCCCCAGCATTTT. This codes for CASSFRNPTTRSNQPQHF.

The chain combines TRBV7-2 with TRBJ1-1; 11 nucleotides match TRBD1. Unmatched junction bases numbered 16, after V lost 1 base and J lost 6 bases. Germline values: CDR1 SGHTA, CDR2 FQGNSA. The CDR3 extends over 19 amino acids. DNA of the CDR3: TGTGCCAGCAGCTTAGGGGCGGACAGGGGGCACCCAAAGGGGGCTGAAGCTTTCTTT. Protein sequence: CASSLGADRGHPKGAEAFF.